Below, 22 T cell receptor beta chains from the same sample are listed, as sequenced in a study of blood T cell repertoires in COVID-19. The table came from immunoSEQ multiplex PCR; TCRdb's copy has only in-frame clones and leaves some out. The table records approximately 140,000 clones, 80% to 90% of them present only once. Material: peripheral blood. Receptors were obtained from a man aged 50 to 60 with active or convalescent COVID-19.

This clone has at least ten counts. V usage is TRBV10-3 and J usage is TRBJ2-5, with 8 bases matching TRBD1. The CDR3 length is 12 residues. Trimming at V came to 10 bases and at J to 5 bases, leaving 6 bases not matched to a gene. CDR1 is ENHRY and CDR2 is SYGVKD in the germline V gene. As DNA, the CDR3 is TGTGCCACCGCGGACAGGGCGGAGACCCAGTACTTC. This sequence encodes CATADRAETQYF.

The chain couples TRBV19 to TRBJ2-5; 10 nucleotides align to TRBD2. With V trimmed by 3 bases and J by 5 bases, 9 bases remained unmatched. The CDR3 is 16 residues long. CDR1 and CDR2 (germline): LNHDA, SQIVND (reference sequence). This CDR3 is CASSIAASGSIETQYF. The CDR3 DNA sequence: TGTGCCAGTAGTATTGCGGCTAGCGGGAGCATCGAGACCCAGTACTTC.

This chain connects TRBV28 to TRBJ1-3; D not certain. The CDR3 loop spans 14 amino acids. Germline lookup yields CDR1 MDHEN and CDR2 SYDVKM. The V end was cut by 6 bases, the J end by 0 bases, with 9 bases between. CDR3 in amino acids: CASRPAISGNTIYF. DNA for the CDR3: TGTGCCAGCAGACCCGCGATCTCTGGAAACACCATATATTTT.

The chain employs TRBV5-6 and TRBJ2-2, with D possibly matching TRBD1 (5 bases). This CDR3 contains 16 residues. CDR1 and CDR2 (germline): SGHDT, YYEEEE. Trimming cost V 0 bases and J 3 bases, with 12 bases left between them. CDR3 DNA sequence: TGTGCCAGCAGCTTGGGGGTCAGGGAACACACCGGGGAGCTGTTTTTT. Protein: CASSLGVREHTGELFF.

The chain employs TRBV24-1 and TRBJ2-5; tentative D call: TRBD2 (7 bases). Trimming stripped 0 bases from V and 5 bases from J, with 15 bases between. The CDR3 extends over 16 amino acids. CDR1 is KGHDR and CDR2 is SFDVKD in the germline V gene. The DNA for the CDR3 is TGTGCCACCAGTGATTTGGGACTAGGGGGGTCGGAGACCCAGTACTTC. Residues: CATSDLGLGGSETQYF.

The V call is TRBV15, the J call TRBJ1-4, with a tentative D call TRBD1 (5 bases). V was trimmed by 5 bases and J by 0 bases, leaving 7 bases between them. This CDR3 has 14 amino acids. Germline CDR1 is LNHNV and CDR2 is YYDKDF (reference sequence). In DNA form, the CDR3 reads TGTGCCACCAGCCGGGGGGCAACTAATGAAAAACTGTTTTTT. The encoded protein is CATSRGATNEKLFF.

The gene calls are TRBV10-1 and TRBJ2-7; D might be TRBD1 (6 bases). This CDR3 region has 13 residues. Trimming cost V 6 bases and J 1 base, with 10 bases left between them. Germline V gene lookup returns CDR1 WNHNN and CDR2 SYGVQD (reference sequence). The CDR3 loop reads CASSDQGSYEQYF. CDR3 DNA sequence: TGCGCCAGCAGCGATCAGGGGTCCTACGAGCAGTACTTC.

This clone was picked up many times. V is TRBV11-3 and J is TRBJ2-2, with 8 positions matching TRBD1. Trimming removed 8 bases from V and 1 base from J; junction bases left unmatched: 3. This CDR3 region has 14 residues. Germline values: CDR1 SGHNT, CDR2 YENEEA. The CDR3 sequence is CASAGTGNTGELFF. CDR3 bases: TGTGCCAGCGCCGGGACAGGGAACACCGGGGAGCTGTTTTTT.

The genes are TRBV9 and TRBJ1-3; weak D call: TRBD1 (5 bases). In germline, CDR1 is SGDLS, CDR2 YYNGEE. V lost 4 bases to trimming and J lost 0 bases, with 11 bases between them. This CDR3 is 15 amino acids long. CDR3 sequence reads: CASSPTGNSGNTIYF. The DNA of the CDR3 is TGTGCCAGCAGCCCCACAGGAAACTCTGGAAACACCATATATTTT.

This clone has only one observation. The chain uses TRBV5-6 and TRBJ2-1; 11 nucleotides match TRBD2. Germline V CDR1 and CDR2: SGHDT, YYEEEE. V dropped 0 bases and J dropped 0; count of bases not matched to a gene: 5. This CDR3 spans 18 amino acids. The CDR3 loop reads CASSLVSGRALSYNEQFF. The CDR3 DNA reads as TGTGCCAGCAGCTTGGTTAGCGGGAGGGCCCTCTCCTACAATGAGCAGTTCTTC. The full variable domain, completed using reference TRBV5-6 and TRBJ2-1, is DAGVTQSPTHLIKTRGQQVTLRCSPKSGHDTVSWYQQALGQGPQFIFQYYEEEERQRGNFPDRFSGHQFPNYSSELNVNALLLGDSALYLCASSLVSGRALSYNEQFFGPGTRLTVL.

This clone is a singleton in its sample. The rearrangement uses TRBV29-1 and TRBJ1-5, with 8 bases aligning to TRBD1. V was clipped by 4 bases and J by 4 bases; unmatched bases: 6. CDR3 length: 14 amino acids. Germline CDR1 SQVTM, CDR2 ANQGSEA. The CDR3 region has the DNA TGCAGCGTTGGTGAGACAGGGGCTAATCAGCCCCAGCATTTT. This gives the protein CSVGETGANQPQHF.

CDR3 region: CASSLGSPNEKLFF. The CDR3 nucleotides read TGCGCCAGCAGCTTGGGCAGTCCTAATGAAAAACTGTTTTTT. The V and J genes are TRBV5-1 and TRBJ1-4, with D unclear. The V gene's germline CDR1 is SGHRS and CDR2 YFSETQ. This CDR3 has 14 residues. The V and J ends lost 0 bases and 3 bases respectively, with 6 bases between them.

This sequence joins TRBV2 and TRBJ2-7; the D gene is possibly TRBD1 (8 bases). The CDR3 is made up of 15 amino acids. Per germline, CDR1 SNHLY and CDR2 FYNNEI. V lost 1 base and J 2 bases, leaving 12 bases between the germline ends. The CDR3 reads CASSEDRGGTYEQYF. The DNA of the CDR3 is TGTGCCAGCAGTGAAGACAGGGGGGGAACCTACGAGCAGTACTTC.

This clone was observed a few times. V gene TRBV10-3 combines with J gene TRBJ2-7; 12 bases align to TRBD2. CDR3 length: 15 amino acids. With 10 bases clipped from V and 4 bases from J, the junction kept 11 bases outside the gene matches. CDR1 is ENHRY, CDR2 SYGVKD, per germline. The CDR3 here is CATKGLAGELYEQYF. CDR3 coding DNA: TGTGCCACCAAGGGACTAGCGGGCGAACTATACGAGCAGTACTTC.

This clone was recorded once. This chain connects TRBV27 to TRBJ2-1; D might be TRBD2 (6 bases). The V gene's germline CDR1 is MNHEY and CDR2 SMNVEV (reference sequence). This CDR3 is built from 16 residues. V was clipped by 4 bases and J by 0 bases, with 13 bases between them. Here the CDR3 reads CASSYSSVSSYNEQFF. In DNA, the CDR3 is TGTGCCAGCAGTTACTCTAGCGTCAGCTCCTACAATGAGCAGTTCTTC.

The gene calls are TRBV7-2 and TRBJ1-4; 8 bases line up with TRBD1. Germline CDR1 SGHTA, CDR2 FQGNSA. Trimming took 5 bases from V and 8 from J; bases not matched to a gene: 10. The CDR3 is 15 residues long. In DNA form, the CDR3 reads TGTGCCAGCAGCACAAGGACAGGGACGGGGGAAAAACTGTTTTTT. Its protein is CASSTRTGTGEKLFF.

The chain links TRBV3-1 (or the pseudogene TRBV3-2) to TRBJ2-2; 11 bases fit TRBD2. Germline assignment: CDR1 LGHDT and CDR2 YNNKEL (reference sequence). The junction had 7 bases not matched to a gene; V was cut back by 8 bases and J by 2 bases. The CDR3 is made up of 16 amino acids. CDR3 in DNA: TGTGCCAGCCGAAGGGGACTAGCGGCTAACACCGGGGAGCTGTTTTTT. This encodes CASRRGLAANTGELFF.

In this sample, this clone turned up once. The chain joins TRBV6-6 to TRBJ1-5; 7 nucleotides match TRBD1. In germline, CDR1 is MNHNY, CDR2 SVGAGI (reference sequence). The CDR3 covers 15 residues. The junction had 15 bases not matched to a gene; V was cut back by 5 bases and J by 11 bases. CDR3 coding DNA: TGTGCCAGCAGTAGCGCCGGGACAGCGCAATCGTCCCAGCATTTT. Protein sequence: CASSSAGTAQSSQHF.

The chain is built from TRBV5-1 and TRBJ1-1; TRBD1 agrees at 8 bases. The ends lost 4 bases at V and 0 bases at J; junction bases unmatched: 5. Germline CDR1 is SGHRS and CDR2 is YFSETQ. This CDR3 is built from 15 residues. The CDR3 is CASSVQTGVNTEAFF. CDR3 bases: TGCGCCAGCAGCGTCCAGACAGGGGTGAACACTGAAGCTTTCTTT.

The chain couples TRBV7-2 to TRBJ2-3; TRBD2 matches at 10 bases. V lost 6 bases to trimming and J lost 2 bases; unmatched junction nucleotides: 5. Per the germline V gene, CDR1 is SGHTA and CDR2 is FQGNSA. This CDR3 region has 15 residues. The CDR3 sequence is CASSPLAGHTDTQYF. DNA of the CDR3: TGTGCCAGCAGTCCACTAGCGGGGCACACAGATACGCAGTATTTT.

The V gene is TRBV24-1, the J gene TRBJ2-5; the match to TRBD2 covers 10 bases. The CDR3 spans 15 residues. The germline V gene has CDR1 KGHDR and CDR2 SFDVKD. V trimming: 5 bases; J trimming: 5 bases; junction bases outside the gene matches: 7. CDR3: CATSARLAGGETQYF. In nucleotides, the CDR3 is TGTGCCACCAGTGCCCGACTAGCGGGTGGGGAGACCCAGTACTTC.

The chain links TRBV7-8 to TRBJ1-5; 7 positions agree with TRBD1. CDR3 length: 17 amino acids. Germline assignment: CDR1 SGHVS and CDR2 FQNEAQ. Trimming at V came to 5 bases and at J to 0 bases, leaving 10 bases not matched to a gene. CDR3 in amino acids: CASSLQTGLGSNQPQHF. Here the CDR3 DNA reads TGTGCCAGCAGCCTCCAGACAGGGTTGGGTAGCAATCAGCCCCAGCATTTT.